These 15 T cell receptor beta chains were all obtained from the same sample, sequenced in a study of T cells in Graves' hyperthyroidism and ophthalmopathy (dated by TCRdb to about 2019). The protocol used for the library was multiplex PCR. Sequenced on an Illumina HiSeq 2000. The TCR beta CDR3 regions were amplified from the RNA transcripts. The TCR CDR3 was subjected to a first round of RT-PCR using the HTBI primer set and the Qiagen OneStep RT-PCR kit. TCRdb applied fastp at Q25 and MiXCR to the public reads, then kept only in-frame beta chains. Duplicate CDR3 protein sequences are folded into a single record with the most common DNA and genes. The sample table holds under 350,000 distinct CDR3 sequences, of which about 25% were seen once. The ten most abundant clones make up roughly a quarter of the sample. Sequencing was carried out using blood. Every receptor here comes from a man aged 40-49 years with Graves' hyperthyroidism that later progressed to Graves' ophthalmopathy.

This clonotype was found many times. The V gene is TRBV12-3 or TRBV12-4, the J gene TRBJ2-2, with TRBD1 identical over 10 bases. V lost 8 bases, J lost 4 bases, and 10 bases stayed unmatched. The CDR3 runs 16 residues. Here the CDR3 reads CASGRDRGAGTGELFF. CDR3 sequence (DNA): TGTGCCAGCGGAAGGGACAGGGGAGCGGGCACCGGGGAGCTGTTTTTT.

This clonotype was counted many times. The gene calls are TRBV9 and TRBJ1-1; D gene unclear. The CDR3 runs to 12 residues. Trimming took off 3 bases at V and 6 bases at J, with 9 bases between the two ends. The germline V gene encodes CDR1 SGDLS and CDR2 YYNGEE. As DNA, the CDR3 is TGTGCCAGCAGCGCCTCCGGGGCTGAAGCTTTCTTT. It specifies CASSASGAEAFF. Filled out from reference TRBV9 and TRBJ1-1, the complete variable domain reads DSGVTQTPKHLITATGQRVTLRCSPRSGDLSVYWYQQSLDQGLQFLIQYYNGEERAKGNILERFSAQQFPDLHSELNLSSLELGDSALYFCASSASGAEAFFGQGTRLTVV.

This clonotype occurred a few times. The V gene is TRBV18, the J gene TRBJ1-6; D may be TRBD1 (5 bases). Between the trimmed V and J ends, which lost 4 bases and 3 bases, there was a span of 13 bases. This CDR3 has 16 amino acids. The germline V gene encodes CDR1 KGHSH and CDR2 LQKENI. The CDR3 coding sequence is TGTGCCAGCTCACTCGGGACGGACCTCTATAATTCACCCCTCCACTTT. It yields the protein CASSLGTDLYNSPLHF. The full variable domain, with the rest looked up from reference TRBV18 and TRBJ1-6, is NAGVMQNPRHLVRRRGQEARLRCSPMKGHSHVYWYRQLPEEGLKFMVYLQKENIIDESGMPKERFSAEFPKEGPSILRIQQVVRGDSAAYFCASSLGTDLYNSPLHFGNGTRLTVT.

This clonotype was observed at least ten times. The J gene is TRBJ1-5, the V gene TRBV6-5, with TRBD1 as a possible D gene (6 bases). The V gene's germline CDR1 is MNHEY and CDR2 SVGAGI. The CDR3 extends over 15 amino acids. V lost 5 bases and J 0 bases, leaving 11 bases between the germline ends. The DNA for the CDR3 is TGTGCCAGCAGTCGGACAGTTTATAGCAATCAGCCCCAGCATTTT. Translating it yields CASSRTVYSNQPQHF.

This clonotype was counted at least ten times. The gene calls are TRBV27 and TRBJ2-2, with a weak D call TRBD2 (5 bases). The CDR3 runs to 17 residues. V shed 6 bases and J shed 5 bases, with 22 bases lying between them. CDR1 and CDR2 (germline): MNHEY, SMNVEV (reference sequence). The CDR3 protein is CASRPGSGKWDTGELFF. CDR3 DNA sequence: TGTGCCAGCAGGCCGGGCTCGGGGAAGTGGGATACCGGGGAGCTGTTTTTT.

The count of this clonotype is one. The chain uses TRBV20-1 and TRBJ2-5; 11 positions match TRBD2. The CDR3 length is 14 residues. V trimming: 5 bases; J trimming: 4 bases; junction bases outside the gene matches: 6. Per germline, CDR1 DFQATT and CDR2 SNEGSKA (reference sequence). The CDR3 loop is CSAATSGALETQYF. The CDR3 coding sequence is TGCAGTGCTGCGACTAGCGGGGCCCTAGAGACCCAGTACTTC.

This clonotype was picked up many times. The rearrangement uses TRBV12-3 or TRBV12-4 and TRBJ2-3, with unresolved D. V gave up 3 bases and J gave up 2 bases, with 6 bases separating them. The CDR3 consists of 13 residues. CDR3 nucleotide sequence: TGTGCCAGCAGTTTCCCGGACACAGATACGCAGTATTTT. Protein: CASSFPDTDTQYF.

This clonotype was detected ten times or more. This chain links TRBV6-1 with TRBJ1-2, with 9 positions matching TRBD1. The CDR3 consists of 14 residues. The V gene end was trimmed by 4 bases and the J gene end by 8 bases; junction bases not matched to a gene: 8. Germline-derived CDR1 and CDR2 are MNHNS and SASEGT. The CDR3 DNA follows: TGTGCCAGCAGTGGCCTGGACAGGGGAGGCGGCTACACCTTC. This encodes CASSGLDRGGGYTF.

This clonotype was detected many times. The gene calls are TRBV19 and TRBJ1-1; 7 nucleotides match TRBD1. Trimming cost V 2 bases and J 10 bases; bases outside gene matches: 4. In germline, CDR1 is LNHDA, CDR2 SQIVND (reference sequence). There are 12 residues in the CDR3. The CDR3 DNA reads TGTGCCAGTAGTATACAGGACAGGCGAGCTTTCTTT. Residues: CASSIQDRRAFF.

This clonotype came up many times. The chain couples TRBV6-5 to TRBJ1-1; D unresolved. This CDR3 spans 15 amino acids. The V and J ends lost 7 bases and 3 bases respectively, with 18 bases between them. Germline V gene lookup returns CDR1 MNHEY and CDR2 SVGAGI. The CDR3 here is CASTRTLGRDTEAFF. CDR3 in DNA: TGTGCCAGCACCAGGACCCTCGGTCGGGACACTGAAGCTTTCTTT.

This clonotype was seen ten or more times. J is TRBJ1-1 and V is TRBV6-5; D unresolved. The V end was cut by 7 bases, the J end by 1 base, with 10 bases between. CDR3 length: 13 amino acids. The germline CDR1 and CDR2 sequences are MNHEY and SVGAGI. The CDR3 region has the DNA TGTGCCAGCACAGTTGACGGGAACACTGAAGCTTTCTTT. Encoded protein: CASTVDGNTEAFF.

This rearrangement joins TRBV27 to TRBJ2-5; 9 bases map to TRBD2. Germline CDR1 MNHEY, CDR2 SMNVEV (reference sequence). This CDR3 is built from 16 residues. Trimming at V came to 5 bases and at J to 1 base, leaving 8 bases not matched to a gene. The CDR3 loop is CASSPIAGVGQETQYF. In DNA form, the CDR3 reads TGTGCCAGCAGTCCGATAGCGGGAGTGGGCCAAGAGACCCAGTACTTC.

This clonotype has ten or more counts. This rearrangement joins TRBV9 to TRBJ2-5; 7 bases agree with TRBD1. CDR1 is SGDLS, CDR2 YYNGEE, per germline. V lost 0 bases, J lost 5 bases, and 4 bases stayed unmatched. This CDR3 has 14 amino acids. CDR3 DNA sequence: TGTGCCAGCAGCGTAGTTCCCAGGGGGGAGACCCAGTACTTC. Encoded protein: CASSVVPRGETQYF.

This clonotype has ten or more counts. The chain couples TRBV27 to TRBJ2-7; TRBD2 might be the D (6 bases). The CDR3 sequence is 16 residues long. Germline V gives CDR1 MNHEY, CDR2 SMNVEV (reference sequence). The germline V and J ends were trimmed by 2 bases and 7 bases, with 21 bases remaining between them. This chain's CDR3 is CASSLLGGTGVREQYF. The CDR3 DNA reads TGTGCCAGCAGTTTACTGGGCGGAACGGGGGTGAGGGAGCAGTACTTC.

V and J are TRBV7-9 and TRBJ1-2; D not resolved. This CDR3 spans 15 amino acids. Per the germline V gene, CDR1 is SEHNR and CDR2 is FQNEAQ (reference sequence). Trimming removed 6 bases from V and 2 bases from J, with 16 bases in between. The CDR3: CASRPRSGLNYGYTF. Here the CDR3 DNA reads TGTGCCAGCAGGCCGAGAAGCGGTTTGAACTATGGCTACACCTTC.